This T cell receptor beta chain was found in a study of regulatory dendritic cells for organ transplantation. Study overall: LPS was added to dendritic cell cultures on day 6. Points from the study as a whole: Naive CD4+ and CD8+ repertoires were highly diverse; memory CD8+ was most oligoclonal. Of resting T cell subsets, memory CD8+ had the most alloreactive clonotypes.

Data came from immunoSEQ multiplex PCR; TCRdb stores just in-frame clones and leaves some out. This sample has about 4,200 clones, with about three fifths found just once. The CDR3 is 15 residues long. The V gene's germline CDR1 is SGDLS and CDR2 YYNGEE. The germline V and J ends were trimmed by 5 bases and 3 bases, with 16 bases remaining between them. As for this clone: Its antigen is not known.

Allogeneic regulatory or mature dendritic cells were co-cultured for roughly five days with CFSE-labeled sorted T cells at 1:10. Naive CD45RA+ and memory CD45RO+ CD4+ or CD8+ T cells were FACS-sorted. The sequencing sample was made of memory CD8+ T cells from blood cultured with regulatory dendritic cells. The subset here: CD45RO+ memory T cells. The sequence was obtained from a human donor in good health. The chain uses TRBV9 and TRBJ2-3, with D perhaps TRBD2 (7 bases). The CDR3 loop reads CASREGGAGTDTQYF. The CDR3 DNA reads as TGTGCCAGCAGGGAAGGGGGGGCCGGAACAGATACGCAGTATTTT.